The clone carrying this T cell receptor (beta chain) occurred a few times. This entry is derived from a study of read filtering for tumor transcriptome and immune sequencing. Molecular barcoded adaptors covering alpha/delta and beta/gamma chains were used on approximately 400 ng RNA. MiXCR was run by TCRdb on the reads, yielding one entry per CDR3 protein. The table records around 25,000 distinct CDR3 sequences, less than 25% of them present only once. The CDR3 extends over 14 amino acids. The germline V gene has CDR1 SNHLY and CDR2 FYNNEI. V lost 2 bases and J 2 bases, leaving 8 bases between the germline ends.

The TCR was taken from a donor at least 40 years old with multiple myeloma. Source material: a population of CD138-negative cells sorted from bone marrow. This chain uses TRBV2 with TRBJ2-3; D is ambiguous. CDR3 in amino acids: CASSELPITDTQYF. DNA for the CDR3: TGTGCCAGCAGTGAACTACCTATCACAGATACGCAGTATTTT.